This T cell receptor (beta chain) comes out of a study of blood T cell repertoires in COVID-19. Study-level background: Acute-phase and convalescent COVID-19 samples originated in the United States, Italy and Spain. From T cells, B-cell-depleted T cells, or PBMCs came the material, which was cDNA or gDNA.

Original processing notes: Using reference gene primer amplification, nucleated cell counts were estimated. The data were produced by immunoSEQ multiplex PCR, yet TCRdb's version contains in-frame clones alone and is incomplete. Clonal size and the V and J genes are those of that table, whereas D and trimming came from the DNA. The sample lists about 95,000 clones, under 90% occurring once. Trimming left V 1 base short and J 13 bases short, with 11 bases between. Germline V CDR1 and CDR2: SGHVS, FNYEAQ. CDR3 length: 12 amino acids. This clone appeared once. Material: peripheral blood. The rearrangement uses TRBV7-6 and TRBJ2-1; possibly TRBD2 for D (5 bases). The origin of this receptor is a woman in her 70s with acute or convalescent COVID-19. The chain's CDR3 is CASSLVPGSQFF. CDR3 sequence (DNA): TGTGCCAGCAGCTTAGTTCCGGGGTCTCAGTTCTTC.